This TCR beta chain was captured in a study of blood T cell repertoires in COVID-19. At the level of the study: There were acute and convalescent COVID-19 samples, and they came from the United States, Italy and Spain. PBMCs, B-cell-depleted T cells, or T cells were the source of the cDNA or gDNA that made up the material.

As handled by the study authors: Using reference gene primer amplification, nucleated cell counts were estimated. Produced via immunoSEQ multiplex PCR; TCRdb's table is partial and in-frame only. That table is the source of V, J and clone size, and D and trimming were worked out from the DNA. This table holds roughly 88,000 clones, roughly 70% found once. The sequence was collected from a woman in her fifties or sixties in a cohort sampled during active or convalescent COVID-19. Material: peripheral blood.

This CDR3 is CASSPGLATHNEQFF. The CDR3 coding sequence is TGTGCCAGCAGCCCAGGACTAGCGACACACAATGAGCAGTTCTTC. This rearrangement joins TRBV4-2 to TRBJ2-1; 9 bases agree with TRBD2. V dropped 4 bases and J dropped 5; count of bases not matched to a gene: 6. The CDR3 length is 15 residues. CDR1 LGHNA and CDR2 YNFKEQ come from the germline V gene.